This TCR beta chain is drawn from a study of shared clonotypes between healthy human individuals. The healthy adult donors were HIV-negative and reported no recent acute infections or vaccinations. Original analysis: ImmunoSEQ output held junction-only sequences without quality scores, so filtering differed. Assay: immunoSEQ multiplex PCR; the TCRdb copy retains only in-frame clones and omits some. V, J and clone size are taken as reported in that table, and D and trimming were inferred from the DNA itself. The sample contains about 480,000 clones, about four fifths of which appear only once. Material: PBMCs. The receptor was derived from a middle-aged woman in good health. Some clones in this sample may be carry-over from other donors' samples.

The CDR3 protein is CASTKEPRSSYEQYF. The CDR3 nucleotides are TGTGCCAGCACCAAAGAACCAAGGAGCTCCTACGAGCAGTACTTC. The V gene is TRBV6-5, the J gene TRBJ2-7; the D is unclear. This CDR3 has 15 residues. Trimming shortened V by 7 bases and J by 0 bases, and 16 bases separated the two germline ends. Germline V gene sequence: CDR1 MNHEY, CDR2 SVGAGI.